This TCR beta chain stems from a study of cytomegalovirus exposure and HLA in healthy donors. General observations from the study: In vitro testing confirmed a few CMV-associated chains as specific for CMV antigens.

The approximately 120-subject validation cohort, separate from the roughly 700-subject first cohort, included the donors. Trimming left V 5 bases short and J 4 bases short, with 15 bases between. The CDR3 is 14 residues long. Germline loops: CDR1 SQVTM, CDR2 ANQGSEA. In regard to this clone: Its target is unknown.

Sequencing was performed with immunoSEQ multiplex PCR; in TCRdb, only in-frame clones are kept and a portion is missing. Here the sample spans fewer than 250,000 clones, about 87% being singletons. The sequence came from a man in his late teens or twenties in good health and CMV-seronegative. This chain links TRBV29-1 with TRBJ2-1, with D tentatively TRBD2 (6 bases). Sequenced input: PBMCs. CDR3 loop: CSVPHSGLYNEQFF. The CDR3 bases are TGCAGCGTTCCCCATAGCGGCCTTTACAATGAGCAGTTCTTC.